The following is a T cell receptor (beta chain) sequence with its context. Preparation of the TCRbeta library involved a method that used unique molecular identifiers. MiXCR was run by TCRdb on the PCR reads, yielding one entry per CDR3 protein. The sample holds about 370,000 distinct CDR3 sequences, approximately 20% seen once. This entry belongs to a study of T-cell reconstitution after alpha-beta-depleted transplantation in children. V gave up 7 bases and J gave up 9 bases, with 19 bases separating them. CDR3 size: 14 residues. Germline V gene lookup returns CDR1 MDHEN and CDR2 SYDVKM. This material consisted of PBMCs from the stem cell graft donor, taken from the stem cell graft. This TCR came from a human donor who donated a stem cell graft to a child with acute myeloid leukemia. This chain connects TRBV28 to TRBJ2-1; D may match TRBD1 or TRBD2 (6 bases each). The CDR3 DNA is TGTGCCAGCACCGTTGATATTTGGGGGGCTGAGCAGTTCTTC. It encodes CASTVDIWGAEQFF.